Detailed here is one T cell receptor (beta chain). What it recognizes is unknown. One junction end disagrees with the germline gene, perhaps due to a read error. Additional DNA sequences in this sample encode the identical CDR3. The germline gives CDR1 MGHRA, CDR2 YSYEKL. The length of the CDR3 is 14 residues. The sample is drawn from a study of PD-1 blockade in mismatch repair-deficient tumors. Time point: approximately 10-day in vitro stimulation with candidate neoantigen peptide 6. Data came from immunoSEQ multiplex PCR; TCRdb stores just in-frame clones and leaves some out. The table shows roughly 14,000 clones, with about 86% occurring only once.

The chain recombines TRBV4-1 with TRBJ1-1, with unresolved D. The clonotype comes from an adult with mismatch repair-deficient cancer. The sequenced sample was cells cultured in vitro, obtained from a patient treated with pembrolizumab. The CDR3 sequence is CASSQGFYNTEAFF. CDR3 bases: TGCGCCAGCAGCCAAGGATTCTACAACACTGAGGCTTTCTTT.